The subject of this entry is one TCR beta chain. Its antigen is undetermined. The data stem from a study of identical twins. The V and J ends lost 1 base and 10 bases respectively, with 9 bases between them. The CDR3 has 12 amino acids. Looked up from germline, CDR1 is SGHDN and CDR2 is FVKESK. Everyone who donated was a healthy Caucasian. MiXCR, run by TCRdb on the 5' RACE reads, gives a single entry per CDR3 protein. The sample lists 220,000 or so distinct CDR3 sequences; 5.5% to 7% were seen once. Study results and limitations: In beta out-of-frame sequences, the excess sharing between twins was weaker.

Another study also made use of these data, one on yellow fever vaccine responses in identical twins.

The V and J genes are TRBV14 and TRBJ2-3; D call uncertain. This clonotype originated in a woman aged 18-29 years in good health. Sequenced input: memory (CD45RO+) T cells sorted from blood. CDR3 sequence: CASSQVALAQYF. Here the CDR3 DNA reads TGTGCCAGCAGCCAAGTCGCGTTGGCGCAGTATTTT.